This is a list of T cell receptor beta chains from one sample in a study of vaccination effects on CD4 cells after COVID-19. The method was immunoSEQ multiplex PCR; TCRdb's version includes in-frame clones alone and lacks a portion of them. The sample lists approximately 45,000 clones; roughly 74% were seen once. Antigen specificity for these receptors is unknown. Source: CD4+ T cells from PBMCs cultured without peptide, taken before COVID-19 vaccination. The receptors shown here come from a human donor who had a prior SARS-CoV-2 infection. Both conserved end residues are part of each CDR3.

V gene,CDR3 protein
TRBV14,CASSQVGSLYDEQFF
TRBV24-1,CATSSNAMNTEAFF
TRBV15,CATSRGPGGRTREQFF
TRBV15,CATSRESAGWSYNEQFF
TRBV12-3/TRBV12-4,CASSLTNSLHF
TRBV15,CATSRVRADGYTF
TRBV11-2,CASSPVRRFGQETQYF
TRBV3-1/TRBV3-2,CASSQAPGLAQYF
TRBV19,CASSITGSDEQFF
TRBV5-1,CASSFAPATNYGYTF
TRBV13,CASSPGGRETQYF
TRBV11-3,CASSRSGTGGAEQYF
TRBV5-6,CASSDRGKGTEAFF
TRBV6-4,CASKVTAASYGYTF
TRBV30,CAWVRLAANNEQFF
TRBV7-3,CASSSSLQETQYF
TRBV3-1/TRBV3-2,CASSQGFAAIPQETQYF
TRBV9,CASSVEPTSRGGYTF
TRBV6-5,CASRREQGSPYGYTF
TRBV5-4,CASSSTFGFSGNTIYF
TRBV9,CASSATQGTYGELFF
TRBV9,CASSVGRQGGETQYF
TRBV20-1,CSASRGVFTDTQYF
TRBV20-1,CSASESAYNEQFF
TRBV7-8,CASSINRGRNYNSPLHF
TRBV7-7,CASRPRLNRGVGTQYF
TRBV7-3,CASSGTGMTDTQYF
TRBV3-1/TRBV3-2,CASSQGSRETQYF
TRBV20-1,CSASLRAWGTDTQYF
TRBV5-8,CASSYDTNYGYTF
TRBV3-1/TRBV3-2,CASSHLEVRSYGYTF
TRBV4-3,CASSQDRTSGEYEQYF
TRBV6-5,CASRGTGLYEQYF
TRBV6-5,CASKKRLAGLYEQYF
TRBV5-4,CASSLKLAASQETQYF
TRBV7-3,CASSLSRGGASGGGQPQHF
TRBV5-1,CASSLDGSTGNTIYF
TRBV24-1,CATRHLDTGELFF
TRBV7-8,CASSLAGGENQPQHF
TRBV2,CASSEARAAYNEQFF
TRBV19,CASSIRGTEAFF
TRBV4-1,CASSQPGQGGGYEQYF
TRBV14,CASSPKIRGPRRTGELFF
TRBV15,CATSREVSGNYEQYF
TRBV7-2,CASSAGIAKNIQYF
TRBV9,CASSVTPLGGNTIYF
TRBV9,CASSVGVGVNYGYTF
TRBV5-1,CASSPDSGGSSYEQYF
TRBV3-1/TRBV3-2,CASSQAPPGAADNEQFF
TRBV4-2,CASSQVSYKKNTEAFF
TRBV7-8,CASSMGLGTAYSPLHF
TRBV11-3,CASSLSSGGTGELFF
TRBV9,CASSTLDRSANTGELFF
TRBV30,CAGQSTSGANVLTF